The clone carrying this TCR beta chain is medium-sized by share. Its antigen is undetermined. This entry belongs to a study of cytotoxic CD8 clonotypes in ibrutinib-treated CLL. The germline gives CDR1 MNHNY, CDR2 SVGAGI (reference sequence). The CDR3 sequence is 13 residues long. Trimming took off 7 bases at V and 8 bases at J, with 15 bases between the two ends. Study results and caveats: Under therapy, public clonotypes either contracted or stayed stable, and they were uncommon.

Investigators sought sequencing depths of between 1 in 200,000 and 1 in 1 million T cells. Profiling relied on immunoSEQ multiplex PCR, and the TCRdb table lists in-frame clones only, not all of them. The repertoire includes approximately 130,000 clones, roughly 84% of them detected once, and about 3.3% sits in the top ten. The receptor was derived from a human donor with chronic lymphocytic leukemia. The sequences come from PBMCs, collected after 24 months of ibrutinib treatment. The chain is built from TRBV6-6 and TRBJ1-5; TRBD1 might be the D (5 bases). The CDR3 reads CASNKAGGEPQHF. CDR3 in DNA: TGTGCCAGCAACAAGGCCGGGGGAGAGCCCCAGCATTTT.